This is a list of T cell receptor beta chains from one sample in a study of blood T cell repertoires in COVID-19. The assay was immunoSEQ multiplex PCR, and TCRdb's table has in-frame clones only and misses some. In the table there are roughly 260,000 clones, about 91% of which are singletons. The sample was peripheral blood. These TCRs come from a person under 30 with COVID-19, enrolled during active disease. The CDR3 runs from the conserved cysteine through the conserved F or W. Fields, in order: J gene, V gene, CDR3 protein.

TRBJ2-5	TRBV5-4	CASSSGTSGSQETQYF
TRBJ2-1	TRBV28	CASILSAASNEQFF
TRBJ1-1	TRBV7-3	CASSFGVGSTEAFF
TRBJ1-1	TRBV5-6	CASRAGPSEAFF
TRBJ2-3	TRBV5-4	CASSPRQLGRARNTQYF
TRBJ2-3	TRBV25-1	CASSALMGGPTDTQYF
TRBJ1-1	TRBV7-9	CASTVPPGDTEAFF
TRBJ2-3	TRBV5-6	CASRRTAPDTQYF
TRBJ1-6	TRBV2	CASSSTDPNNSPLHF
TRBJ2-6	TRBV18	CASSPGTASSGANVLTF
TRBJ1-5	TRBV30	CAWKRTDSNQPQHF
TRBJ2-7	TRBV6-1	CASSEASGSQQYF
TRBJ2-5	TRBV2	CASRRGQGETQYF
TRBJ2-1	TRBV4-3	CASSQDRTVYNEQFF
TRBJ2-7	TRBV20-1	CSASFGGRTSYEQYF
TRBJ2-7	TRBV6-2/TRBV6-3	CASSYSRDVGGRKGEQYF
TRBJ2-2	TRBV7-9	CASSFPTTTGETGELFF
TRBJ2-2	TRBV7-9	CASSSYRTENTGELFF
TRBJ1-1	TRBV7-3	CASSSQLNTEAFF
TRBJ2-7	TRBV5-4	CASSPGLAGVPLNEQYF
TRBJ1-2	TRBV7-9	CASSLNTDRGHGYTF
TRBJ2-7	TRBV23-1	CAGGRGTAYEQYF
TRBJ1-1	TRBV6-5	CASRTSLAAFF
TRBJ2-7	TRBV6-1	CASSEAPPREQYF
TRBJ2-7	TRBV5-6	CASSLGLAPYEQYF
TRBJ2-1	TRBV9	CASSQLQGSSYNEQFF
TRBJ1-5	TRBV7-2	CASSYDRGWQPQHF
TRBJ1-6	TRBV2	CASSEGQGGSPLHF
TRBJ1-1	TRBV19	CASSEGQGAKAFF
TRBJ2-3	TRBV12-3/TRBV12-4	CASSLRQTDTQYF
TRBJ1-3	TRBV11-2	CAGGDFGNTIYF
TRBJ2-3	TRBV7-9	CASSLGAGPTDTQYF
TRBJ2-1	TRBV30	CAWSYGSSGSHEQFF
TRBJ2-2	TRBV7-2	CASSLLTSGRNTGELFF
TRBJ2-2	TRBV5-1	CASSSSDRNTGELFF
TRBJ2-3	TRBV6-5	CASSYGAGGVDTQYF
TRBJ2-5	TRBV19	CASRGGAMEETQYF
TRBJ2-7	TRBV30	CAWSRGYEQYF
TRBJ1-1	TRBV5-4	CASSLTGGNTEAFF
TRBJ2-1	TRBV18	CASSPDLNNEQFF
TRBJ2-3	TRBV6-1	CASSETGGGTDTQYF
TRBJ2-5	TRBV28	CASSSLRETQYF
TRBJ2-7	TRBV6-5	CASSYLSTVYEQYF
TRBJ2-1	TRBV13	CASSIRVDEQFF
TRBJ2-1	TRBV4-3	CASSQDRLVYNEQFF
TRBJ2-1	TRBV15	CATSRLPTSGTFNEQFF
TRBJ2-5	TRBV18	CASSPPSEETQYF
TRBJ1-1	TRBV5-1	CASSLEVRENTEAFF
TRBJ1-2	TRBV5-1	CASSLDRVANYGYTF
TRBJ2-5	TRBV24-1	CATSGGGAGIQETQYF